This T cell receptor (beta chain) was found in a study of shared clonotypes between healthy human individuals. Study at large: The study used three CD4 naive, three CD4 memory, two CD8 naive and one CD8 memory plate per donor. General study results and limits: Clonotype sharing across donors was expected to vary with sequencing depth.

This clone has a count of ten or more. Its cognate antigen is unknown. The same CDR3 is also encoded by other DNA sequences in this sample. The CDR3 extends over 12 amino acids. V was shortened by 3 bases and J by 0 bases, with 2 bases between the two germline ends. CDR1 and CDR2 (germline): MDHEN, SYDVKM. TCRdb's table, derived via immunoSEQ multiplex PCR, lists solely in-frame clones and lacks some. The sample lists about 1 million clones, roughly 80% seen once, with about 1.5% in the top ten. The sample was memory CD4+ T cells sorted from blood. Subset denoted: CD45RA-negative fraction. The receptor comes from a man aged 18 to 30 in good health. The chain has TRBV28 and TRBJ1-2, with no clear D. For the CDR3, the DNA is TGTGCCAGCAGTTTCCCTAACTATGGCTACACCTTC. Translating gives CASSFPNYGYTF.